This T cell receptor beta chain was recorded in a study of blood T cells in healthy people across ages. Whole-study results and caveats: Aged donors had fewer naive CD4+ cells and lower diversity than long-lived donors.

Then a second PCR, running about 7 to 11 cycles, was carried out with a sample-barcoded 5' primer and a J-beta primer mix. MiXCR, run by TCRdb on the 5' RACE reads, gives a single entry per CDR3 protein. The sample shows under 850,000 distinct CDR3 sequences, under 40% of them seen only once. CDR3 length: 13 amino acids. The germline V gene has CDR1 SGHTA and CDR2 FQGNSA. As regards this clonotype: Its antigen remains unidentified.

The source material was blood. The rearrangement links TRBV7-2 to TRBJ2-5, with D possibly being TRBD1 or TRBD2 (5 bases each). With the DNA end fitting TRBJ2-7 better, the J assignment may be wrong. This clonotype was sampled from a man aged 18-30 years in good health. The CDR3 DNA is TGTGCCAGCAGCTGGGGACGGGGCTACGAGCAGTACTTC. The encoded protein is CASSWGRGYEQYF.